This T cell receptor beta chain was sequenced in a study of blood T cell repertoires in COVID-19. Looking at the study overall: T cells, B-cell-depleted T cells, or PBMCs supplied cDNA or gDNA.

TCRdb's table, derived via immunoSEQ multiplex PCR, lists solely in-frame clones and lacks some. Among about 200,000 clones listed, about 82% were seen once. The CDR3 consists of 15 residues. Per the germline V gene, CDR1 is LNHDA and CDR2 is SQIVND (reference sequence). Trimming at V came to 5 bases and at J to 4 bases, leaving 7 bases not matched to a gene. The specimen sequenced was peripheral blood. This clonotype was obtained from a man in his 60s with COVID-19, enrolled during active disease. The chain is built from TRBV19 and TRBJ1-2; 10 bases line up with TRBD1. This CDR3 is CASSATGTGAYGYTF. CDR3 nucleotide sequence: TGTGCCAGTAGTGCAACCGGGACAGGGGCCTATGGCTACACCTTC.